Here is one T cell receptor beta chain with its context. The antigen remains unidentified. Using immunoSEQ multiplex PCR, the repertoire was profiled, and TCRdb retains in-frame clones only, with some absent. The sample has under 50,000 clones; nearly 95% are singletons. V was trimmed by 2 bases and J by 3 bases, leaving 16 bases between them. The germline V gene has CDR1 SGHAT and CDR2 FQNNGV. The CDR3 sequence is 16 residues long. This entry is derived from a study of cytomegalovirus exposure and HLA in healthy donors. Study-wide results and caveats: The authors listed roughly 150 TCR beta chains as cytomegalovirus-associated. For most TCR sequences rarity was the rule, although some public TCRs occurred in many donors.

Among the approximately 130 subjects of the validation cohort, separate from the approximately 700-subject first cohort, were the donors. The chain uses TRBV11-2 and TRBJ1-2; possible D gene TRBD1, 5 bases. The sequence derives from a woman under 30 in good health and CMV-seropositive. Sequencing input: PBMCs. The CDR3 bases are TGTGCCAGCAGCTTACAGGCCCTAGACAGCGACTATGGCTACACCTTC. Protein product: CASSLQALDSDYGYTF.